This T cell receptor (beta chain) was found in a study of T cell responses to AZD1222 COVID-19 vaccine. Germline CDR1 GTSNPN, CDR2 SVGIG (reference sequence). With 5 bases removed from V and 0 bases from J, the gap between germline ends came to 4 bases. This CDR3 contains 11 residues. Clones were read by immunoSEQ multiplex PCR, and TCRdb kept only the in-frame ones, dropping some. This table holds 100,000 to 150,000 clones, just over 85% found once. This sequence joins TRBV30 and TRBJ1-1, with D unresolved. The TCR sequence derives from an adult in good health. Sample: peripheral blood, taken on day 0 of AZD1222 vaccination. The CDR3 DNA follows: TGTGCCTGGTCACTGAACACTGAAGCTTTCTTT. This codes for CAWSLNTEAFF. The whole variable domain, filled in from reference TRBV30 and TRBJ1-1, reads SQTIHQWPATLVQPVGSPLSLECTVEGTSNPNLYWYRQAAGRGLQLLFYSVGIGQISSEVPQNLSASRPQDRQFILSSKKLLLSDSGFYLCAWSLNTEAFFGQGTRLTVV.